The clone carrying this TCR beta chain has just a few counts. Per the original methods: Reference gene primers were amplified, and this amplification served to estimate nucleated cell counts. Produced via immunoSEQ multiplex PCR; TCRdb's table is partial and in-frame only. V, J and clone size derive from that table, while D and trimming were established from the DNA sequence. The sample lists some 120,000 clones, just under 80% occurring once. The entry originates in a study of blood T cell repertoires in COVID-19. Overall study context: Acute and convalescent COVID-19 specimens originated in the United States, Italy and Spain. T cells, B-cell-depleted T cells, or PBMCs supplied cDNA or gDNA.

V was cut by 7 bases and J by 1 base, with 23 bases left in between. The CDR3 is 18 amino acids. Germline-derived CDR1 and CDR2 are SGHTA and FQGNSA. The clonotype comes from a human donor in a cohort sampled during active COVID-19. The genes are TRBV7-2 and TRBJ2-1, with D possibly matching TRBD1 (5 bases). The source material was peripheral blood. CDR3 nucleotides: TGTGCCAGCACCCGTCCAATTCGGGCAGGGTTATCCTACAATGAGCAGTTCTTC. Protein sequence: CASTRPIRAGLSYNEQFF.